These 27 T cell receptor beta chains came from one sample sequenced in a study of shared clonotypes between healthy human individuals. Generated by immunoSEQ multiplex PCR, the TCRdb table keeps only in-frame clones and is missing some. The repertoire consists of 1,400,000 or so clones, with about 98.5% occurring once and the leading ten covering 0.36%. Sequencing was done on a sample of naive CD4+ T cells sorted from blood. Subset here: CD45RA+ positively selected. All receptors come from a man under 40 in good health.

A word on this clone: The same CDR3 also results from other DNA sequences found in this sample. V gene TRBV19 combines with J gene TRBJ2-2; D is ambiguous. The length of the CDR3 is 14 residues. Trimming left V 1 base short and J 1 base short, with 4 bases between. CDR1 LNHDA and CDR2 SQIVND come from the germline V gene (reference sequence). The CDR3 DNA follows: TGTGCCAGTAGTATAGCAGGGAACACCGGGGAGCTGTTTTTT. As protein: CASSIAGNTGELFF.

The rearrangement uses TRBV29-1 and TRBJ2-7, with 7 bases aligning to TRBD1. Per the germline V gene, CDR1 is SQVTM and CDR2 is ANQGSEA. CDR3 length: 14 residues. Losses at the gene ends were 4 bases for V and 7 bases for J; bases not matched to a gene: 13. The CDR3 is CSVVEPGQPREQYF. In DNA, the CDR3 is TGCAGCGTTGTCGAACCGGGACAGCCGAGGGAGCAGTACTTC.

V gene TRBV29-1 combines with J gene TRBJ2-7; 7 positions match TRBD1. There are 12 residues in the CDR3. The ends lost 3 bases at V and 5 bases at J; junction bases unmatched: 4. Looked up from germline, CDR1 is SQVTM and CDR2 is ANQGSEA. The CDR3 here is CSVDGQGDEQYF. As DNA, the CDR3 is TGCAGCGTTGACGGGCAGGGGGACGAGCAGTACTTC.

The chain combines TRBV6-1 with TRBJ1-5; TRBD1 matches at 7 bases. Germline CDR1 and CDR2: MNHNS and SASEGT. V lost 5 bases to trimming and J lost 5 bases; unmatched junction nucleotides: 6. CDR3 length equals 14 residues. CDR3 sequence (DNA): TGTGCCAGCAGTAACAGGGGAGGGGATCAGCCCCAGCATTTT. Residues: CASSNRGGDQPQHF.

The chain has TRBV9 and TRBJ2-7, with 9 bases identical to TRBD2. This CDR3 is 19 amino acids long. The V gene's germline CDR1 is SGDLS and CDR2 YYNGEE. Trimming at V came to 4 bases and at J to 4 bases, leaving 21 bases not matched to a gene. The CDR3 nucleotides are TGTGCCAGCAGCCTCCGGGAGTTAGCGGGAGTCGTTTGTGTTTACGAGCAGTACTTC. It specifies CASSLRELAGVVCVYEQYF.

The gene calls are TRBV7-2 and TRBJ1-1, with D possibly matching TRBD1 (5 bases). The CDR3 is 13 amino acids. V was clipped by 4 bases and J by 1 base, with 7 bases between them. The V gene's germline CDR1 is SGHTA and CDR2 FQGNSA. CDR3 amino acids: CASSWDWNTEAFF. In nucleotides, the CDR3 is TGTGCCAGCAGCTGGGACTGGAACACTGAAGCTTTCTTT.

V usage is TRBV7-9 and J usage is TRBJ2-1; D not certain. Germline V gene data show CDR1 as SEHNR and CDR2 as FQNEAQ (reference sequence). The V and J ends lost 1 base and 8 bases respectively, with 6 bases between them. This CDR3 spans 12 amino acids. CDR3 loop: CASSLVYDEQFF. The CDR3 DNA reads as TGTGCCAGCAGCTTAGTTTACGATGAGCAGTTCTTC. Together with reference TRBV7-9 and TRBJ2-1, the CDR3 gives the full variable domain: DTGVSQNPRHKITKRGQNVTFRCDPISEHNRLYWYRQTLGQGPEFLTYFQNEAQLEKSRLLSDRFSAERPKGSFSTLEIQRTEQGDSAMYLCASSLVYDEQFFGPGTRLTVL.

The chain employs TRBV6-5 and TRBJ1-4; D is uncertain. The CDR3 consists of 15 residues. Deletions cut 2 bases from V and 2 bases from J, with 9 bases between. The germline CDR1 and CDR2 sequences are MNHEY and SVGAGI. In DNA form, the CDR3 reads TGTGCCAGCAGTTACGAGGGTAGCACTAATGAAAAACTGTTTTTT. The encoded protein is CASSYEGSTNEKLFF.

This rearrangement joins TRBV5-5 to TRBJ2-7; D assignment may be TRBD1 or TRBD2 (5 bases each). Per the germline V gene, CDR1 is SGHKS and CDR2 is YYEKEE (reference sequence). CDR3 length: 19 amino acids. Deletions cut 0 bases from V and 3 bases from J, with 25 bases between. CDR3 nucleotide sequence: TGTGCCAGCAGCTTGGCCCGGGACCCGGACCGTTTTGGTGGCTACGAGCAGTACTTC. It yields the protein CASSLARDPDRFGGYEQYF.

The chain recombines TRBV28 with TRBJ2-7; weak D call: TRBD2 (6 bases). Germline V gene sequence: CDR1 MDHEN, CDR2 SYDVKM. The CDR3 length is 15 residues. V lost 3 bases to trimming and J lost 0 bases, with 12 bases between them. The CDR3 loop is CASSFFRGTSYEQYF. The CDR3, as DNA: TGTGCCAGCAGTTTCTTTCGCGGGACCTCCTACGAGCAGTACTTC.

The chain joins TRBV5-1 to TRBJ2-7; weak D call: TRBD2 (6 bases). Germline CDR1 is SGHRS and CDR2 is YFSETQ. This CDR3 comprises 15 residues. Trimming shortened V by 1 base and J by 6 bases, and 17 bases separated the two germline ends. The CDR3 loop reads CASSLLAGPRGEQYF. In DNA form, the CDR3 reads TGCGCCAGCAGCTTGCTCGCGGGACCCCGAGGCGAGCAGTACTTC.

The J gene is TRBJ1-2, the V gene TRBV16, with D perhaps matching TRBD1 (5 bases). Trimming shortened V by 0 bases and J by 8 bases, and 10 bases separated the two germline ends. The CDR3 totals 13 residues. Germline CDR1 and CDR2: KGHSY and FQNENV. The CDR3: CASSQSEWGGYTF. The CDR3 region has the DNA TGTGCCAGCAGCCAATCTGAGTGGGGCGGCTACACCTTC.

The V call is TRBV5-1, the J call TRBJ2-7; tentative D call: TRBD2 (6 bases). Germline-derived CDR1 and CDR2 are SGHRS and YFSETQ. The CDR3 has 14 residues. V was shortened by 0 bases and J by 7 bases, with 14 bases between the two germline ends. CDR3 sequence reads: CASSLGDSIWEQYF. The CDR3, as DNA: TGCGCCAGCAGCTTGGGGGACTCTATTTGGGAGCAGTACTTC. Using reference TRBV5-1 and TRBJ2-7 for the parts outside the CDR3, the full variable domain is KAGVTQTPRYLIKTRGQQVTLSCSPISGHRSVSWYQQTPGQGLQFLFEYFSETQRNKGNFPGRFSGRQFSNSRSEMNVSTLELGDSALYLCASSLGDSIWEQYFGPGTRLTVT.

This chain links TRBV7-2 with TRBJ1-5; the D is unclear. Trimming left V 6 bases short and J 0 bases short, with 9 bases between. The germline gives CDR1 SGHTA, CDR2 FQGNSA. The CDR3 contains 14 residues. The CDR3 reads CASSLQHSNQPQHF. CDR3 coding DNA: TGTGCCAGCAGTCTTCAGCATAGCAATCAGCCCCAGCATTTT.

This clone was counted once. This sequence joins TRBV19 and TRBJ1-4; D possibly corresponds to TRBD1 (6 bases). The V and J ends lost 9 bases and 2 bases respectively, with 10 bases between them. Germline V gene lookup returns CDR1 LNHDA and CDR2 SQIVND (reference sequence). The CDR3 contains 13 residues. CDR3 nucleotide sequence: TGTGCCAGCAGGGGAGGGACTAATGAAAAACTGTTTTTT. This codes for CASRGGTNEKLFF. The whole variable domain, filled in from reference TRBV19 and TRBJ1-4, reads DGGITQSPKYLFRKEGQNVTLSCEQNLNHDAMYWYRQDPGQGLRLIYYSQIVNDFQKGDIAEGYSVSREKKESFPLTVTSAQKNPTAFYLCASRGGTNEKLFFGSGTQLSVL.

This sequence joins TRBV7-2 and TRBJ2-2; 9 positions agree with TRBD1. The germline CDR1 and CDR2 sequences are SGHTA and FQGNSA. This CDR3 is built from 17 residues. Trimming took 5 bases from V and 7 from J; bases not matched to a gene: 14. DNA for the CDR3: TGTGCCAGCAGCCAAACCAGGGACAGGGCCAGTGGCGGGGAGCTGTTTTTT. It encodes CASSQTRDRASGGELFF.

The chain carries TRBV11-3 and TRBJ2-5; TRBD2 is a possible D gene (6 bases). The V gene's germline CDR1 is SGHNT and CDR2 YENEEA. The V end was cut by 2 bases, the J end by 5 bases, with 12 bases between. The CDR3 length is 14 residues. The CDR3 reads CASSLMEGHETQYF. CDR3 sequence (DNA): TGTGCCAGCAGCTTAATGGAGGGCCACGAGACCCAGTACTTC.

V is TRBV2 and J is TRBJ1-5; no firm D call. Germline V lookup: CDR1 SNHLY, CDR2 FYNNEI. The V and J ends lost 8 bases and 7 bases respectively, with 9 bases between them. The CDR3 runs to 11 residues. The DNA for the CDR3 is TGTGCCAGCCAACTTGACCAGCCCCAGCATTTT. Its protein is CASQLDQPQHF.

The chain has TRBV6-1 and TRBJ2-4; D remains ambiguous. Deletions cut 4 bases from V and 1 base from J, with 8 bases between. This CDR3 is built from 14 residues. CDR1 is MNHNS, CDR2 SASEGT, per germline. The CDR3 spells CASSGSVAKNIQYF. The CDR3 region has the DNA TGTGCCAGCAGTGGCTCGGTTGCCAAAAACATTCAGTACTTC.

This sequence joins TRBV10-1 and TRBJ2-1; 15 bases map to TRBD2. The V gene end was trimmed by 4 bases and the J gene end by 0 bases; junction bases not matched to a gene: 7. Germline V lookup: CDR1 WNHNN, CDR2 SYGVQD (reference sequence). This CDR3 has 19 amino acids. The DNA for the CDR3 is TGCGCCAGCAGTGGCGGGACTAGCGGGAGGACCTACTCCTACAATGAGCAGTTCTTC. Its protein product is CASSGGTSGRTYSYNEQFF.

CDR3 coding DNA: TGTGCCAGCAGTCGAAGCCAGGGTGATGCGTCCTACGAGCAGTACTTC. Protein: CASSRSQGDASYEQYF. The V gene is TRBV2, the J gene TRBJ2-7; perhaps TRBD1 as D (5 bases). The CDR3 runs to 16 residues. CDR1 SNHLY and CDR2 FYNNEI come from the germline V gene. The V end was cut by 5 bases, the J end by 1 base, with 18 bases between.

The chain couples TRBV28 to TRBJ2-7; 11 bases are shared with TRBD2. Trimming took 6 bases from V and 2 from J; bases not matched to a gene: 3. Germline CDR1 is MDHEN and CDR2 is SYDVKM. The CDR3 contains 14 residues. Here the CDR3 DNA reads TGTGCCAGCAGACAGACTAGCGGGACCTACGAGCAGTACTTC. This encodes CASRQTSGTYEQYF. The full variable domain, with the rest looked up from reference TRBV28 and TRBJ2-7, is DVKVTQSSRYLVKRTGEKVFLECVQDMDHENMFWYRQDPGLGLRLIYFSYDVKMKEKGDIPEGYSVSREKKERFSLILESASTNQTSMYLCASRQTSGTYEQYFGPGTRLTVT.

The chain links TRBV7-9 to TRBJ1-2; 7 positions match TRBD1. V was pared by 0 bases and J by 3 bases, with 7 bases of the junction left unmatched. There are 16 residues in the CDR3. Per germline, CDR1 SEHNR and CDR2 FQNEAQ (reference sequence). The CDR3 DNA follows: TGTGCCAGCAGCTTAGCGTTGGCAGGGGGTGACTATGGCTACACCTTC. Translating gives CASSLALAGGDYGYTF. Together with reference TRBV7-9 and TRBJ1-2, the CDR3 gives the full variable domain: DTGVSQNPRHKITKRGQNVTFRCDPISEHNRLYWYRQTLGQGPEFLTYFQNEAQLEKSRLLSDRFSAERPKGSFSTLEIQRTEQGDSAMYLCASSLALAGGDYGYTFGSGTRLTVV.

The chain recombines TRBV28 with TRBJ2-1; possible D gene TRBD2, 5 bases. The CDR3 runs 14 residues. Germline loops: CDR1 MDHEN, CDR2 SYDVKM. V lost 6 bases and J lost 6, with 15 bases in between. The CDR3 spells CASSQTNTGNEQFF. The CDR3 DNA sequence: TGTGCCAGCAGCCAGACTAACACGGGCAATGAGCAGTTCTTC.

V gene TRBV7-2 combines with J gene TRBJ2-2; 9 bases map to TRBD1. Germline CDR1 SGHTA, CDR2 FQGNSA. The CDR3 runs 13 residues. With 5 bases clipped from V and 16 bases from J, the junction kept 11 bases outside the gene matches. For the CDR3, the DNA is TGTGCCAGCAGCACGTACCGGACAGGGGCTCCGTTTTTT. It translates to CASSTYRTGAPFF.

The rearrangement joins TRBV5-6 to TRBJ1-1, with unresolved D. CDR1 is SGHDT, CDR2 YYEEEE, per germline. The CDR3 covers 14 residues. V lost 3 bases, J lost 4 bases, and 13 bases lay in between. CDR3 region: CASSSMPKLTEAFF. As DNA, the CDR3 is TGTGCCAGCAGCTCTATGCCAAAACTCACTGAAGCTTTCTTT.

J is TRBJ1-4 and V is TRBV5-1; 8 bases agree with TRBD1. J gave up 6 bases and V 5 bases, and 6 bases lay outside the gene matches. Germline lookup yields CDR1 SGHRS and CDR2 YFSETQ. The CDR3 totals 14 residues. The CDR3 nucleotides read TGCGCCAGCAGTCGGGACAGGCCACATGAAAAACTGTTTTTT. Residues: CASSRDRPHEKLFF.